Following are 5 T cell receptor beta chains from one sample sequenced in a study of blood T cell repertoires in COVID-19 (dated by TCRdb to the early 2020s). The library was prepared using the immunoSEQ multiplex PCR assay. This immuneACCESS table, as held by TCRdb, lists in-frame sequences with V and J called but not all clones. Of the missing ones, under half trace to an unresolved V gene in checked studies; the others have no known cause. The sample records roughly 190,000 clones, around 84% of which are singletons. The ten largest account for about 15% of the sample. The sample taken for sequencing was peripheral blood. The receptors derive from a woman in her 70s with COVID-19, enrolled during active disease.

The chain joins TRBV7-2 to TRBJ1-5; unclear D gene. Germline V lookup: CDR1 SGHTA, CDR2 FQGNSA. The CDR3 totals 14 residues. V was trimmed by 6 bases and J by 4 bases, leaving 13 bases between them. CDR3 loop: CASSSSDENQPQHF. The CDR3 DNA sequence: TGTGCCAGCAGTAGTAGTGATGAGAATCAGCCCCAGCATTTT.

The chain recombines TRBV6-5 with TRBJ1-5; 9 positions agree with TRBD1. Per the germline V gene, CDR1 is MNHEY and CDR2 is SVGAGI. The CDR3 has 14 amino acids. V shed 5 bases, J shed 7 bases, and the junction held 6 bases outside the gene matches. The CDR3 DNA is TGTGCCAGCAGTCTCACAGGGGGCGAACAGCCCCAGCATTTT. Encoded protein: CASSLTGGEQPQHF.

The rearrangement joins TRBV18 to TRBJ2-2, with D possibly matching TRBD2 (5 bases). The V and J ends lost 2 bases and 5 bases respectively, with 12 bases between them. The CDR3 is 15 residues long. Germline V gene lookup returns CDR1 KGHSH and CDR2 LQKENI. CDR3 sequence reads: CASSPTSGATGELFF. The CDR3 DNA follows: TGTGCCAGCTCACCAACCAGCGGAGCGACCGGGGAGCTGTTTTTT.

This sequence joins TRBV10-3 and TRBJ2-2; 13 bases are a match to TRBD2. Germline values: CDR1 ENHRY, CDR2 SYGVKD. The V segment lost 7 bases and the J segment 4 bases; nucleotides outside the gene matches: 6. The CDR3 covers 16 residues. CDR3 sequence: CAIKEGTSGATGELFF. CDR3 sequence (DNA): TGTGCCATCAAAGAGGGGACTAGCGGGGCCACCGGGGAGCTGTTTTTT.

V and J are TRBV6-5 and TRBJ1-5; no definite D call. The CDR3 runs 14 residues. V was pared by 0 bases and J by 4 bases, with 7 bases between. Per the germline V gene, CDR1 is MNHEY and CDR2 is SVGAGI. The chain's CDR3 is CASSYSGPNQPQHF. The CDR3 DNA reads TGTGCCAGCAGTTACTCGGGCCCTAATCAGCCCCAGCATTTT.